The 6 T cell receptor beta chains below all came from one sample that was sequenced in a study of PD-L1 blockade in urothelial cancer. The assay was immunoSEQ multiplex PCR, and TCRdb's table has in-frame clones only and misses some. The data contain tens of thousands of clones, more than 70% of them singletons. The sample consisted of PBMCs, taken around atezolizumab (anti-PD-L1) treatment. The receptors shown here come from a man between 65 and 85 years old with urothelial cancer.

The chain couples TRBV6-5 to TRBJ1-2, with D unclear. Germline assignment: CDR1 MNHEY and CDR2 SVGAGI. This CDR3 is built from 13 residues. The germline V and J ends were trimmed by 5 bases and 5 bases, with 12 bases remaining between them. CDR3 protein: CASSERERYGYTF. CDR3 nucleotide sequence: TGTGCCAGCAGTGAGAGGGAGAGGTATGGCTACACCTTC.

The V call is TRBV14, the J call TRBJ2-7; 7 bases fit TRBD2. V shed 4 bases and J 3 bases; nucleotides not matched to a gene: 9. Germline CDR1 is SGHDN and CDR2 is FVKESK. This CDR3 is built from 15 residues. CDR3 bases: TGTGCCAGCAGCCCTAGCGGTGGGCAGGGCTACGAGCAGTACTTC. The encoded protein is CASSPSGGQGYEQYF.

The chain uses TRBV30 and TRBJ1-4, with TRBD1 matching over 9 bases. Trimming at V came to 0 bases and at J to 7 bases, leaving 3 bases not matched to a gene. This CDR3 is built from 14 residues. Germline CDR1 and CDR2: GTSNPN and SVGIG (reference sequence). The DNA for the CDR3 is TGTGCCTGGAGTGTACAGGGGGCGGGTGAAAAACTGTTTTTT. Translated: CAWSVQGAGEKLFF. The full variable domain, completed using reference TRBV30 and TRBJ1-4, is SQTIHQWPATLVQPVGSPLSLECTVEGTSNPNLYWYRQAAGRGLQLLFYSVGIGQISSEVPQNLSASRPQDRQFILSSKKLLLSDSGFYLCAWSVQGAGEKLFFGSGTQLSVL.

This chain's CDR3 is CASSEAPVRTAGEKLFF. In DNA form, the CDR3 reads TGTGCCAGCAGTGAAGCGCCAGTCAGGACAGCCGGTGAAAAACTGTTTTTT. The J gene is TRBJ1-4, the V gene TRBV6-1; TRBD1 might be the D (6 bases). The CDR3 length is 17 residues. V shed 0 bases and J shed 7 bases, with 18 bases lying between them. CDR1 MNHNS and CDR2 SASEGT come from the germline V gene.

This chain uses TRBV6-4 with TRBJ1-2, with TRBD1 as a possible D gene (6 bases). CDR3 size: 15 residues. The germline gives CDR1 MRHNA, CDR2 SNTAGT. V was shortened by 0 bases and J by 4 bases, with 12 bases between the two germline ends. In nucleotides, the CDR3 is TGTGCCAGCAGTGACTCAGAAACAGGGACCTATGGCTACACCTTC. This encodes CASSDSETGTYGYTF.

This clone was seen only once. V is TRBV6-6 and J is TRBJ2-2; 10 bases are a match to TRBD1. The CDR3 has 15 residues. Trimming took 5 bases from V and 5 from J; bases not matched to a gene: 5. The germline gives CDR1 MNHNY, CDR2 SVGAGI (reference sequence). CDR3 nucleotides: TGTGCCAGCAGTGACAGGGGGCCGCGGACCGGGGAGCTGTTTTTT. Its protein is CASSDRGPRTGELFF.